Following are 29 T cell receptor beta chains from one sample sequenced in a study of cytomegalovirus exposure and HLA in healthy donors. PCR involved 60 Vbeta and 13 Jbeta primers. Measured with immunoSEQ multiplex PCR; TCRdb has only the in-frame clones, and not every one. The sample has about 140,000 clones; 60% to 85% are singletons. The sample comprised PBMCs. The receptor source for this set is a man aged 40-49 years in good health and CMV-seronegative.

The CDR3 sequence: CASSLYGGAANYGYTF. The CDR3 bases are TGTGCCAGCAGTTTATACGGTGGGGCGGCCAACTATGGCTACACCTTC. This chain joins TRBV27 and TRBJ1-2, with D possibly matching TRBD1 (5 bases). This CDR3 spans 16 amino acids. Trimming took 1 base from V and 2 from J, leaving 14 bases between them. CDR1 and CDR2 from the germline V gene are MNHEY and SMNVEV (reference sequence).

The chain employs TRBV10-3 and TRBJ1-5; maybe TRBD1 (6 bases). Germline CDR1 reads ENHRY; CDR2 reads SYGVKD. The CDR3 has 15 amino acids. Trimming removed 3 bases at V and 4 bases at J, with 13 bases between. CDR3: CAISDLGQMNQPQHF. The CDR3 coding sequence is TGTGCCATCAGTGACCTTGGACAGATGAATCAGCCCCAGCATTTT.

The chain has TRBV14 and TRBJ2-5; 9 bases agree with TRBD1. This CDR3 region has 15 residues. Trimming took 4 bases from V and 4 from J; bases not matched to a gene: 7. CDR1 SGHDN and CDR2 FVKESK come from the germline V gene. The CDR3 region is CASSRATGGIETQYF. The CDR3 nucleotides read TGTGCCAGCAGCCGGGCGACAGGGGGAATAGAGACCCAGTACTTC.

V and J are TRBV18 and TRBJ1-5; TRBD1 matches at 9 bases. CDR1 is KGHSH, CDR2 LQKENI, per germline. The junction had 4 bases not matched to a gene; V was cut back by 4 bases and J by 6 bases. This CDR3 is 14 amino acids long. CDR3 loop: CASSQQGASQPQHF. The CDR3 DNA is TGTGCCAGCTCACAACAGGGGGCGAGTCAGCCCCAGCATTTT.

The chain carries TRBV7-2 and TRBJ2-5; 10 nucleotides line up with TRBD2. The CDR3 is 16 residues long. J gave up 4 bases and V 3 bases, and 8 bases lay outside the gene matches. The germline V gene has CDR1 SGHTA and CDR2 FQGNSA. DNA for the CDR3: TGTGCCAGCAGCTTCAAGAGCGGGGGGGCAACAGAGACCCAGTACTTC. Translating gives CASSFKSGGATETQYF.

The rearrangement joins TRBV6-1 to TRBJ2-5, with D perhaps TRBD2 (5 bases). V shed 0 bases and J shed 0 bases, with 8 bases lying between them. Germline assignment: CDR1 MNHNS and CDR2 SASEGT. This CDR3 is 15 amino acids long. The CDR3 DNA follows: TGTGCCAGCAGTGAAGCTTGGGAGTACCAAGAGACCCAGTACTTC. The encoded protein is CASSEAWEYQETQYF.

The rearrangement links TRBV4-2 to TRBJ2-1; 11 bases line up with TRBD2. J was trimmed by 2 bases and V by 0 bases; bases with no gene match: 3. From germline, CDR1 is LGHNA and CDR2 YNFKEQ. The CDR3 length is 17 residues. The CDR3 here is CASSQEASGGPYNEQFF. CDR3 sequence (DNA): TGTGCCAGCAGCCAAGAGGCTAGCGGGGGGCCCTACAATGAGCAGTTCTTC.

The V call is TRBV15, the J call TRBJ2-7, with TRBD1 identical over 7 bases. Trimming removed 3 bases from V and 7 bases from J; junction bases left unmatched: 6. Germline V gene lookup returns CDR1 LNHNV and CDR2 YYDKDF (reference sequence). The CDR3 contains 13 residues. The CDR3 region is CATSRYRGEEQYF. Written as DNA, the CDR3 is TGTGCCACCAGCAGGTACAGGGGTGAAGAGCAGTACTTC. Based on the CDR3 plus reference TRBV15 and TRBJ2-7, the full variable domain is DAMVIQNPRYQVTQFGKPVTLSCSQTLNHNVMYWYQQKSSQAPKLLFHYYDKDFNNEADTPDNFQSRRPNTSFCFLDIRSPGLGDTAMYLCATSRYRGEEQYFGPGTRLTVT.

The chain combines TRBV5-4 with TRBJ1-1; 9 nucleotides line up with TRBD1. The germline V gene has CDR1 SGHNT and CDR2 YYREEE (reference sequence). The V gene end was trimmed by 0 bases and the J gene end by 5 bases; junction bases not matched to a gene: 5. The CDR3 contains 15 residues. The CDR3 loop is CASSLEGQGRTEAFF. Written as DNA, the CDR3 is TGTGCCAGCAGCTTGGAGGGACAGGGTAGGACTGAAGCTTTCTTT.

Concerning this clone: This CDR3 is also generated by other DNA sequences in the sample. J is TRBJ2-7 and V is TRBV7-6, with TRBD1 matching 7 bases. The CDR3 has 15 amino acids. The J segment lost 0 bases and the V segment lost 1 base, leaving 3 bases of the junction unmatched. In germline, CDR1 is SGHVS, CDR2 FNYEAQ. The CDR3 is CASSLGQGSSYEQYF. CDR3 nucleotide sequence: TGTGCCAGCAGCTTAGGACAGGGAAGCTCCTACGAGCAGTACTTC.

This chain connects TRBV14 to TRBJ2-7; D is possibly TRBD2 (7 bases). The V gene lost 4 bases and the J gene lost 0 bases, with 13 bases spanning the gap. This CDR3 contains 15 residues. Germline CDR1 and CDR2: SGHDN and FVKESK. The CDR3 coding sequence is TGTGCCAGCAGCCGGAGGGGGGGATCCTCCTACGAGCAGTACTTC. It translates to CASSRRGGSSYEQYF. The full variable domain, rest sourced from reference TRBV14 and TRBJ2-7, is EAGVTQFPSHSVIEKGQTVTLRCDPISGHDNLYWYRRVMGKEIKFLLHFVKESKQDESGMPNNRFLAERTGGTYSTLKVQPAELEDSGVYFCASSRRGGSSYEQYFGPGTRLTVT.

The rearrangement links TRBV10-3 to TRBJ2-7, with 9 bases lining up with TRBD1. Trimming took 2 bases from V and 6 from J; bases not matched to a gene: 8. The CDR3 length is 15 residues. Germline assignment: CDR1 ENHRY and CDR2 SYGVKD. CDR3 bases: TGTGCCATCAGTGAGACACAGGGGGCGGGGAGCGAGCAGTACTTC. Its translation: CAISETQGAGSEQYF.

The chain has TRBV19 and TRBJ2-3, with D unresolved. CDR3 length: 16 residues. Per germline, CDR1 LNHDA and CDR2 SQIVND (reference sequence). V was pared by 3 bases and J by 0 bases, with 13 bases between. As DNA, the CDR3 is TGTGCCAGTAGTATTGGTGGGCGCACTAGCACAGATACGCAGTATTTT. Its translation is CASSIGGRTSTDTQYF.

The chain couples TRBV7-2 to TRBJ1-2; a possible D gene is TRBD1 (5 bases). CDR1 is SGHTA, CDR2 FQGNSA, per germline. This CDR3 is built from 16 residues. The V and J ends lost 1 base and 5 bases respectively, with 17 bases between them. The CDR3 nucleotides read TGTGCCAGCAGCTTAGATTCCGGGTGGGGGAGGTATGGCTACACCTTC. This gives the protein CASSLDSGWGRYGYTF.

The CDR3 DNA sequence: TGTGCCAGCAGGGACAGGCGAGACACTGAAGCTTTCTTT. This codes for CASRDRRDTEAFF. The chain couples TRBV6-5 to TRBJ1-1, with 7 bases fitting TRBD1. CDR1 and CDR2 (germline): MNHEY, SVGAGI. V dropped 6 bases and J dropped 3; count of bases not matched to a gene: 4. There are 13 residues in the CDR3.

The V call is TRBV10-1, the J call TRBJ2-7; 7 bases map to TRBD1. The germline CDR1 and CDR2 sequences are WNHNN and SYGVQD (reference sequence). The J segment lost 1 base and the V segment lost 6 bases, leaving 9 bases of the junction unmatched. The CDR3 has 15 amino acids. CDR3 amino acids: CASRKTGDESYEQYF. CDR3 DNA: TGCGCCAGCAGGAAAACAGGGGACGAATCCTACGAGCAGTACTTC.

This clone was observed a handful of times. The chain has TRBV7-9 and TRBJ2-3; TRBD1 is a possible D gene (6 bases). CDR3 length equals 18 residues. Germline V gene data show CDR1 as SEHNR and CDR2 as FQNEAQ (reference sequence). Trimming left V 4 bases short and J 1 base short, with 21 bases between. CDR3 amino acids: CASSSNAGTKPGTDTQYF. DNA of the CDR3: TGTGCCAGCAGCTCTAATGCCGGGACAAAACCCGGCACAGATACGCAGTATTTT.

CDR3 region: CASSYSQVQETQYF. DNA for the CDR3: TGTGCCAGCAGTTACTCGCAGGTTCAAGAGACCCAGTACTTC. This chain connects TRBV6-5 to TRBJ2-5; D is unresolved. Germline CDR1 and CDR2: MNHEY and SVGAGI. This CDR3 is 14 amino acids long. Trimming shortened V by 0 bases and J by 2 bases, and 7 bases separated the two germline ends.

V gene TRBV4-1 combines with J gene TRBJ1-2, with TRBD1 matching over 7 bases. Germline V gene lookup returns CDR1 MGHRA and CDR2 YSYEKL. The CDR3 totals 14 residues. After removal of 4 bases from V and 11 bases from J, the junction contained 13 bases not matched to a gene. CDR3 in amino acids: CASSPIWTGPGYTF. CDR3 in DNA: TGCGCCAGCAGCCCTATCTGGACAGGTCCAGGGTACACCTTC.

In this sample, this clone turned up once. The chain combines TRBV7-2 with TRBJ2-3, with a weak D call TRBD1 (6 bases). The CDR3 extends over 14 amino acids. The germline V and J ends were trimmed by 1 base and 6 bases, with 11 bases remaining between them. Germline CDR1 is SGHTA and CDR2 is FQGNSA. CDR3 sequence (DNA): TGTGCCAGCAGCTTAGTGGGGGCGCCTGATACGCAGTATTTT. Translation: CASSLVGAPDTQYF. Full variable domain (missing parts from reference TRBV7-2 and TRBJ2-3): GAGVSQSPSNKVTEKGKDVELRCDPISGHTALYWYRQSLGQGLEFLIYFQGNSAPDKSGLPSDRFSAERTGGSVSTLTIQRTQQEDSAVYLCASSLVGAPDTQYFGPGTRLTVL.

CDR3 sequence: CASSLEREWGTGELFF. CDR3 nucleotide sequence: TGTGCCAGCAGCTTAGAGCGGGAGTGGGGCACCGGGGAGCTGTTTTTT. The chain employs TRBV7-9 and TRBJ2-2, with 8 positions matching TRBD2. Germline loops: CDR1 SEHNR, CDR2 FQNEAQ (reference sequence). The CDR3 is 16 residues long. Trimming removed 1 base from V and 4 bases from J; junction bases left unmatched: 5.

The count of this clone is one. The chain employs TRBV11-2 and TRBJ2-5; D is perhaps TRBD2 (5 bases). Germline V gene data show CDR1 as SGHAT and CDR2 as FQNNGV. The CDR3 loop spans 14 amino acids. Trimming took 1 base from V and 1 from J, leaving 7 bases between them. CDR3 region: CASSLAGGQETQYF. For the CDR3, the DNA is TGTGCCAGCAGCTTAGCAGGAGGCCAAGAGACCCAGTACTTC.

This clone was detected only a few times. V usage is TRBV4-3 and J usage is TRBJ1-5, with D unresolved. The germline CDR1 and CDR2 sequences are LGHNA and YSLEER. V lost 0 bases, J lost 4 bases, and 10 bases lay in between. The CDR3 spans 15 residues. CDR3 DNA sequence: TGCGCCAGCAGCCAAGATTGGGCAGGAAATCAGCCCCAGCATTTT. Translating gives CASSQDWAGNQPQHF.

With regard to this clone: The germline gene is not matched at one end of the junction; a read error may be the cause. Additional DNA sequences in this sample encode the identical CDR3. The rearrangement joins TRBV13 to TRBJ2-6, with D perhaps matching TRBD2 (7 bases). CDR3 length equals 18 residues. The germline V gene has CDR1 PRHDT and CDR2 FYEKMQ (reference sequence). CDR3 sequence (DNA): TGTGCCAGCAGCTTAGAAGGTGGCGGGGACGCGGGGGCCAACGTCCTGACCTTC. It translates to CASSLEGGGDAGANVLTF.

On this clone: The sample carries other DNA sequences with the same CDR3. The CDR3 nucleotides read TGCGCCAGCAGCCTCCCCGGGACTACGGATACGCAGTATTTT. Amino acids: CASSLPGTTDTQYF. V and J are TRBV4-1 and TRBJ2-3; 7 nucleotides match TRBD2. With 4 bases clipped from V and 6 bases from J, the junction kept 7 bases outside the gene matches. Germline CDR1 reads MGHRA; CDR2 reads YSYEKL. This CDR3 is built from 14 residues.

The CDR3 DNA follows: TGTGCCAGCAGTTACTCGGGACAGAAGCAGTACTTC. Translation: CASSYSGQKQYF. The chain couples TRBV6-5 to TRBJ2-7, with TRBD1 matching over 7 bases. Unmatched junction bases numbered 1, after V lost 0 bases and J lost 8 bases. From germline, CDR1 is MNHEY and CDR2 SVGAGI. The length of the CDR3 is 12 residues.

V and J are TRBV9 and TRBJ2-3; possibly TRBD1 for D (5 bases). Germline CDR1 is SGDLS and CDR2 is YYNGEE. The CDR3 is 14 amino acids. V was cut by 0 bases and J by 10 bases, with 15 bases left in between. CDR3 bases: TGTGCCAGCAGCGTAGTGGACCCCCAGGGTGCGCAGTATTTT. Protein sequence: CASSVVDPQGAQYF.

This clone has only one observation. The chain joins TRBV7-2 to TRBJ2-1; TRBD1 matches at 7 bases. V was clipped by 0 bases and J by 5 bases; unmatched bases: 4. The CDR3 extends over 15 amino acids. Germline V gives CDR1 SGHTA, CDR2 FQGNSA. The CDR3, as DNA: TGTGCCAGCAGCTTAGCTGTAGGGGGCCACAATGAGCAGTTCTTC. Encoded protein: CASSLAVGGHNEQFF.

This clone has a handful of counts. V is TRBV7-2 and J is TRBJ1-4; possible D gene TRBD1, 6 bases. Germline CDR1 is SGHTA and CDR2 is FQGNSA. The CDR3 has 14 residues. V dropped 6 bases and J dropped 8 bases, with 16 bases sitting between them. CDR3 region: CASSPGTFKEKLFF. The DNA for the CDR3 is TGTGCCAGCAGTCCCGGGACATTTAAAGAAAAACTGTTTTTT.